The 8 T cell receptor beta chains reported below all come from one sample, sequenced in a study of shared clonotypes between healthy human individuals. Repertoires were generated with immunoSEQ multiplex PCR, while TCRdb's copy carries only in-frame clones and drops some. The sample comprises about 2.4 million clones, 85% to 95% of which are singletons, and roughly 0.14% rests with the top ten. Sequencing was carried out using naive CD4+ T cells sorted from blood. The subset was: CD45RA+ positively selected. Source of these receptors: a man aged 18 to 29 in good health.

The chain links TRBV7-2 to TRBJ2-7; no clear D gene. The CDR3 loop spans 14 amino acids. Trimming pared 5 bases from V and 1 base from J, leaving 12 bases between. CDR1 is SGHTA, CDR2 FQGNSA, per germline. The CDR3 nucleotides are TGTGCCAGCAGCCCCGTGCGGCAGTCCTACGAGCAGTACTTC. Translated: CASSPVRQSYEQYF.

The J gene is TRBJ2-2, the V gene TRBV30; D not certain. CDR3 length: 11 amino acids. Trimming pared 5 bases from V and 4 bases from J, leaving 5 bases between. Germline V gene sequence: CDR1 GTSNPN, CDR2 SVGIG (reference sequence). CDR3 protein: CAWAVTGELFF. The CDR3 nucleotides are TGTGCCTGGGCAGTCACCGGGGAGCTGTTTTTT.

Here the CDR3 reads CASSWGLQNTEAFF. The CDR3 bases are TGTGCCAGCAGCTGGGGACTTCAGAACACTGAAGCTTTCTTT. The chain combines TRBV11-2 with TRBJ1-1, with D perhaps TRBD1 (5 bases). CDR3 length: 14 residues. Deletions cut 4 bases from V and 1 base from J, with 10 bases between. CDR1 and CDR2 (germline): SGHAT, FQNNGV.

The rearrangement uses TRBV4-1 and TRBJ2-2; no definite D call. The ends were cut back, 4 bases at V and 5 bases at J, with 8 bases in the middle. There are 13 residues in the CDR3. Germline assignment: CDR1 MGHRA and CDR2 YSYEKL. The CDR3 DNA reads as TGCGCCAGCAGCCTACACACTACCGGGGAGCTGTTTTTT. Its translation: CASSLHTTGELFF.

CDR3 DNA: TGCGCCAGCAGCCAAGCTCGCATAGGGGACGAGACCCAGTACTTC. Its protein product is CASSQARIGDETQYF. The V call is TRBV5-1, the J call TRBJ2-5; D may be TRBD1 or TRBD2 (5 bases each). The CDR3 totals 15 residues. The germline V gene has CDR1 SGHRS and CDR2 YFSETQ. Trimming cost V 4 bases and J 5 bases, with 18 bases left between them.

With regard to this clone: Other DNA sequences in this sample translate to the same CDR3. This rearrangement joins TRBV7-2 to TRBJ1-1; D uncertain. The CDR3 extends over 14 amino acids. V was clipped by 1 base and J by 0 bases, with 6 bases between them. Germline V gene lookup returns CDR1 SGHTA and CDR2 FQGNSA. CDR3 sequence: CASSLVPVNTEAFF. The CDR3 nucleotides are TGTGCCAGCAGCTTAGTACCAGTGAACACTGAAGCTTTCTTT.

Concerning this clone: Different DNA sequences within this sample yield the same CDR3. The chain links TRBV18 to TRBJ1-3; 7 bases agree with TRBD1. Trimming cost V 6 bases and J 2 bases; bases outside gene matches: 4. CDR3 length: 14 amino acids. Looked up from germline, CDR1 is KGHSH and CDR2 is LQKENI. The CDR3 DNA reads TGTGCCAGCTCCCCAGGGGGGACTGGAAACACCATATATTTT. This gives the protein CASSPGGTGNTIYF.

This sequence joins TRBV7-2 and TRBJ2-3, with 12 bases fitting TRBD2. This CDR3 has 16 residues. The germline V gene encodes CDR1 SGHTA and CDR2 FQGNSA. Trimming removed 4 bases from V and 2 bases from J; junction bases left unmatched: 4. CDR3 protein: CASSSWTSGITDTQYF. As DNA, the CDR3 is TGTGCCAGCAGCTCCTGGACTAGCGGGATCACAGATACGCAGTATTTT.